Listed below are T cell receptor beta chains from one sample, sequenced in a study of shared clonotypes between healthy human individuals. Method: immunoSEQ multiplex PCR; TCRdb's copy keeps in-frame clones and lacks some. The sample records about 1.1 million clones, more than 75% being singletons. Sample: memory CD4+ T cells from PBMCs. Receptor source: a man younger than 30 in good health. Some clones in this sample may be carry-over from other donors' samples. CDR3s include the opening cysteine and the closing phenylalanine or tryptophan. D genes are given only for firm matches. Clone sizes are given selectively: once, few, many, or a class where the clone is expanded.

TRBJ1-4	.	few	13	TRBV5-1	TGCGCCAGCAGCTTGGGAGGGAGTGAAAAACTGTTTTTT	CASSLGGSEKLFF
TRBJ1-5	TRBD1	few	15	TRBV28	TGTGCCAGCAGTTTGACAGGGGCCCCCAATCAGCCCCAGCATTTT	CASSLTGAPNQPQHF
TRBJ2-7	.	.	12	TRBV28	TGTGCCAGCACGGTCGGGACCTACGAGCAGTACTTC	CASTVGTYEQYF
TRBJ1-5	TRBD1	once	13	TRBV27	TGTGCCAGCAGTAACGGACAGGGATTGCCCCAGCATTTT	CASSNGQGLPQHF
TRBJ2-7	TRBD1	.	14	TRBV28	TGTGCCAGCAATATACAGGGGCCCACCTACGAGCAGTACTTC	CASNIQGPTYEQYF
TRBJ2-1	.	.	15	TRBV7-2	TGTGCCAGCAGCTTGGCCCCGCAACCCTACAATGAGCAGTTCTTC	CASSLAPQPYNEQFF
TRBJ1-2	.	.	15	TRBV5-1	TGCGCCAGCAGCTTGGCCGTGGGACAAGTCTATGGCTACACCTTC	CASSLAVGQVYGYTF
TRBJ2-1	TRBD1	once	14	TRBV29-1	TGCAGCGTTGCGTACAGGGGTCCCTACAATGAGCAGTTCTTC	CSVAYRGPYNEQFF
TRBJ1-2	.	.	16	TRBV5-1	TGCGCCAGCTCAACTGGGGGGGCCAGCGAGTTATATGGCTACACCTTC	CASSTGGASELYGYTF
TRBJ2-1	.	few	14	TRBV7-3	TGTGCCAGCAGCTTAGGTCACCCATACAATGAGCAGTTCTTC	CASSLGHPYNEQFF
TRBJ2-1	.	.	12	TRBV11-2	TGTGCCAGCAGCTTCGAGTACAATGAGCAGTTCTTC	CASSFEYNEQFF
TRBJ1-2	TRBD1	.	13	TRBV27	TGTGCCAGCAGGGTAACAGGGGGCCATGGCTACACCTTC	CASRVTGGHGYTF
TRBJ2-3	.	.	13	TRBV2	TGTGCCAGCAGTGCTGGGGGCGCAGATACGCAGTATTTT	CASSAGGADTQYF
TRBJ2-6	.	once	20	TRBV10-1	TGCGCCAGCAGTGAGTCTCAAGACGTAATCAAGACCTCTGGGGCCAACGTCCTGACTTTC	CASSESQDVIKTSGANVLTF
TRBJ1-1	.	.	15	TRBV5-1	TGCGCCAGCAGCTTAGCACAGCGACGGAACACTGAAGCTTTCTTT	CASSLAQRRNTEAFF
TRBJ2-6	TRBD1	many	16	TRBV27	TGTGCCAGCAGTTTATATGGACAGGCTGGGGCCAACGTCCTGACTTTC	CASSLYGQAGANVLTF
TRBJ1-2	TRBD1	.	14	TRBV5-5	TGTGCCAGCAGCTCCGGACAGGGTGCCTATGGCTACACCTTC	CASSSGQGAYGYTF
TRBJ2-1	.	.	14	TRBV6-1	TGTGCCAGCAGTGAGGGAGTGTCCTACAATGAGCAGTTCTTC	CASSEGVSYNEQFF
TRBJ1-4	TRBD1	.	16	TRBV9	TGTGCCAGCAGCTCCTGGAGGACAGGGGGAATTGAAAAACTGTTTTTT	CASSSWRTGGIEKLFF
TRBJ2-7	TRBD1	once	16	TRBV7-3	TGTGCCAGCAGCTTACCCACCGGGACAGAGGGACCCGAGCAGTACTTC	CASSLPTGTEGPEQYF
TRBJ2-2	TRBD2	.	18	TRBV5-4	TGTGCCAGCAGCTTGGTCGGGCTAGCGGGCCCGAACACCGGGGAGCTGTTTTTT	CASSLVGLAGPNTGELFF
TRBJ2-7	TRBD1	.	11	TRBV2	TGTGCCAGCTCAAACAGGGGTGAGCAGTACTTC	CASSNRGEQYF